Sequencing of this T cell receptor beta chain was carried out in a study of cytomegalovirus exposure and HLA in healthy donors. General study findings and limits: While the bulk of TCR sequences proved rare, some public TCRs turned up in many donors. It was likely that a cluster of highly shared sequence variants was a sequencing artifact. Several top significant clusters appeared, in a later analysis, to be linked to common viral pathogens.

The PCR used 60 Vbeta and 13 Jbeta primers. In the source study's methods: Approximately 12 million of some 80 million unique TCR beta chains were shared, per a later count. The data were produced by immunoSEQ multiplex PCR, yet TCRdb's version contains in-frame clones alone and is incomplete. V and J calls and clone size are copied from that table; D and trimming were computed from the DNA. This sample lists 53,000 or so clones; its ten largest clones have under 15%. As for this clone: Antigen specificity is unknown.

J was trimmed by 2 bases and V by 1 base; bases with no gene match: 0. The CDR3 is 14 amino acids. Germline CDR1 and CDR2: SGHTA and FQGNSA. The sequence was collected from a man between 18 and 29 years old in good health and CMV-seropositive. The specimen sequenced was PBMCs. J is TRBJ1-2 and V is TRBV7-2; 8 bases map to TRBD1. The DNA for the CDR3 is TGTGCCAGCAGCTTAGGACAGGGGAACTATGGCTACACCTTC. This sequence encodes CASSLGQGNYGYTF.